Below, 26 T cell receptor beta chains from the same sample are listed, as sequenced in a study of T cells in Graves' hyperthyroidism and ophthalmopathy. RNA transcripts gave rise to amplified TCR beta CDR3 regions. With the HTBI primer set, the TCR CDR3 went through a first round of RT-PCR. TCRdb recomputed calls from the multiplex PCR reads with MiXCR, one row per CDR3 protein. The sample consists of fewer than 550,000 distinct CDR3 sequences, 15% to 18% of them appearing once. Sequencing input: blood. The receptors were gathered from a woman between 18 and 29 years old with Graves' hyperthyroidism.

There are many counts of this clonotype. V is TRBV5-1 and J is TRBJ2-3, with 13 bases aligning to TRBD2. V lost 1 base to trimming and J lost 0 bases; unmatched junction nucleotides: 11. Germline V gene lookup returns CDR1 SGHRS and CDR2 YFSETQ. The CDR3 loop spans 20 amino acids. The CDR3 nucleotides are TGCGCCAGCAGCTTGCCTGACGGGACTAGCGGGATACCTAGCACAGATACGCAGTATTTT. It is translated as CASSLPDGTSGIPSTDTQYF.

This clonotype was recorded at least ten times. The chain employs TRBV7-2 and TRBJ2-3; weak D call: TRBD1 (6 bases). V lost 4 bases, J lost 9 bases, and 14 bases lay in between. The CDR3 is 13 residues long. Per the germline V gene, CDR1 is SGHTA and CDR2 is FQGNSA. This chain's CDR3 is CASSSLDRSTQYF. CDR3 in DNA: TGTGCCAGCAGCTCGCTTGACAGGTCAACGCAGTATTTT.

Concerning this clonotype itself: This clone may be a read error of a much larger clone one base away. In this CDR3 the conserved last residue, phenylalanine or tryptophan, is missing, so a read error is likely. The chain recombines TRBV9 with TRBJ2-7; D not resolved. The CDR3 covers 14 residues. The V end was cut by 2 bases, the J end by 6 bases, with 15 bases between. Germline lookup yields CDR1 SGDLS and CDR2 YYNGEE. CDR3 coding DNA: TGTGCCAGCAGCGTTGGTTCCGGGCTGGGCGAGCAGTACTCC. This encodes CASSVGSGLGEQYS.

At least ten counts were recorded for this clonotype. The chain couples TRBV12-3 or TRBV12-4 to TRBJ2-1; a possible D gene is TRBD1 (6 bases). This CDR3 has 15 amino acids. Between the trimmed V and J ends, which lost 5 bases and 4 bases, there was a span of 15 bases. In DNA, the CDR3 is TGTGCCAGCAGTGGCCGGCAGGGGCCTTACAATGAGCAGTTCTTC. As protein: CASSGRQGPYNEQFF.

This clonotype has more than one count but fewer than ten. The genes are TRBV28 and TRBJ1-5; no clear D. CDR3 length: 13 residues. Trimming shortened V by 9 bases and J by 0 bases, and 9 bases separated the two germline ends. From germline, CDR1 is MDHEN and CDR2 SYDVKM. The CDR3 DNA follows: TGTGCCAGTTCCAAGGGTAGCAATCAGCCCCAGCATTTT. It encodes CASSKGSNQPQHF.

The gene calls are TRBV6-5 and TRBJ1-2; the D is unclear. Germline values: CDR1 MNHEY, CDR2 SVGAGI. The CDR3 totals 16 residues. V shed 2 bases and J shed 3 bases, with 16 bases lying between them. The CDR3 DNA reads TGTGCCAGCAGTTACCCCTTTGACGGCCCCGACTATGGCTACACCTTC. It is translated as CASSYPFDGPDYGYTF.

This clonotype was detected ten times or more. This chain joins TRBV6-2 or TRBV6-3 and TRBJ2-1, with TRBD2 matching over 7 bases. The CDR3 spans 15 residues. After removal of 1 base from V and 11 bases from J, the junction contained 11 bases not matched to a gene. CDR1 and CDR2 (germline): MNHEY, SVGEGT. The CDR3 here is CASSYFAGVSIKQFF. The CDR3 coding sequence is TGTGCCAGCAGTTACTTTGCGGGAGTTAGTATAAAGCAGTTCTTC.

The sample holds many counts of this clonotype. CDR3 coding DNA: TGTGCCATCAGTGAGGCCGGTCCGGACACTGAAGCTTTCTTT. Its translation: CAISEAGPDTEAFF. The chain recombines TRBV10-3 with TRBJ1-1; D is ambiguous. V lost 2 bases, J lost 3 bases, and 10 bases lay in between. This CDR3 is 14 amino acids long. Germline V gene sequence: CDR1 ENHRY, CDR2 SYGVKD.

This clonotype was found many times. This chain connects TRBV12-3 or TRBV12-4 to TRBJ2-3, with 11 positions matching TRBD2. This CDR3 region has 13 residues. J lost 5 bases, V lost 6 bases, and 1 base had no gene match. CDR3 sequence reads: CASRGLAGDTQYF. CDR3 coding DNA: TGTGCCAGCAGAGGACTAGCGGGAGATACGCAGTATTTT.

The chain links TRBV19 to TRBJ2-3, with D unresolved. Trimming removed 3 bases from V and 10 bases from J, with 29 bases in between. Looked up from germline, CDR1 is LNHDA and CDR2 is SQIVND (reference sequence). This CDR3 is built from 18 residues. The CDR3 loop reads CASSIRGTSTDPSRSQYF. The CDR3 DNA reads as TGTGCCAGTAGTATTAGAGGTACCTCCACAGATCCCTCAAGATCGCAGTATTTT.

The chain has TRBV5-1 and TRBJ2-7; D not certain. Per germline, CDR1 SGHRS and CDR2 YFSETQ. The V gene lost 0 bases and the J gene lost 6 bases, with 16 bases spanning the gap. CDR3 size: 15 residues. CDR3 loop: CASSLAADHGGEQYF. DNA of the CDR3: TGCGCCAGCAGCTTGGCCGCCGACCACGGCGGCGAGCAGTACTTC.

The chain couples TRBV10-3 to TRBJ2-7; no firm D call. Germline assignment: CDR1 ENHRY and CDR2 SYGVKD. The CDR3 runs to 15 residues. V lost 0 bases and J 6 bases, leaving 15 bases between the germline ends. The DNA of the CDR3 is TGTGCCATCAGTGAGTCAGGAAGCGCTTCGGGCGAGCAGTACTTC. Residues: CAISESGSASGEQYF.

This clonotype was detected many times. This chain connects TRBV6-2 or TRBV6-3 to TRBJ2-2, with D hard to call. The germline CDR1 and CDR2 sequences are MNHEY and SVGEGT. Trimming shortened V by 8 bases and J by 0 bases, and 10 bases separated the two germline ends. This CDR3 has 14 amino acids. CDR3 sequence: CASGKSTNTGELFF. The DNA for the CDR3 is TGTGCCAGCGGAAAATCCACGAACACCGGGGAGCTGTTTTTT.

This clonotype has at least ten counts. CDR3 nucleotides: TGTGCCACCTCCCCGGGGGGGCGGAGGAACACCGGGGAGCTGTTTTTT. Amino acid sequence: CATSPGGRRNTGELFF. The rearrangement uses TRBV12-3 or TRBV12-4 and TRBJ2-2; 8 bases align to TRBD2. With 10 bases clipped from V and 1 base from J, the junction kept 11 bases outside the gene matches. The CDR3 is 16 amino acids.

This clonotype was recorded at least ten times. The genes are TRBV12-3 or TRBV12-4 and TRBJ1-1; D is unresolved. V lost 3 bases, J lost 5 bases, and 7 bases lay in between. The CDR3 sequence is 12 residues long. As DNA, the CDR3 is TGTGCCAGCAGTTTTCGTAGAACTGAAGCTTTCTTT. Its translation is CASSFRRTEAFF.

The chain employs TRBV20-1 and TRBJ1-1, with D possibly being TRBD1 (6 bases). CDR1 is DFQATT and CDR2 is SNEGSKA in the germline V gene (reference sequence). Between the trimmed V and J ends, which lost 6 bases and 5 bases, there was a span of 19 bases. This CDR3 region has 14 residues. DNA of the CDR3: TGCAGTGCCAGAAAGGACAGCCTATATACTGAAGCTTTCTTT. It codes for CSARKDSLYTEAFF.

This clonotype was recorded many times. The chain links TRBV7-2 to TRBJ2-7; 9 bases match TRBD2. CDR3 length equals 15 residues. Germline values: CDR1 SGHTA, CDR2 FQGNSA. J gave up 7 bases and V 2 bases, and 9 bases lay outside the gene matches. In nucleotides, the CDR3 is TGTGCCAGCAGCTTATTGGTAGCGGGAGCGGGGGAGCAGTACTTC. It specifies CASSLLVAGAGEQYF. Combining the CDR3 with reference TRBV7-2 and TRBJ2-7 gives the whole variable domain GAGVSQSPSNKVTEKGKDVELRCDPISGHTALYWYRQSLGQGLEFLIYFQGNSAPDKSGLPSDRFSAERTGGSVSTLTIQRTQQEDSAVYLCASSLLVAGAGEQYFGPGTRLTVT.

This chain links TRBV5-1 with TRBJ2-7; TRBD2 agrees at 11 bases. CDR1 and CDR2 from the germline V gene are SGHRS and YFSETQ. The CDR3 totals 16 residues. J gave up 2 bases and V 0 bases, and 4 bases lay outside the gene matches. CDR3 in amino acids: CASSLGLLAGAYEQYF. The CDR3 bases are TGCGCCAGCAGCTTGGGGTTACTAGCGGGGGCCTACGAGCAGTACTTC. Full variable domain (rest looked up from reference TRBV5-1 and TRBJ2-7): KAGVTQTPRYLIKTRGQQVTLSCSPISGHRSVSWYQQTPGQGLQFLFEYFSETQRNKGNFPGRFSGRQFSNSRSEMNVSTLELGDSALYLCASSLGLLAGAYEQYFGPGTRLTVT.

This clonotype showed up just a few times. The V call is TRBV6-2 or TRBV6-3, the J call TRBJ2-5, with TRBD2 matching 10 bases. In germline, CDR1 is MNHEY, CDR2 SVGEGT. V gave up 5 bases and J gave up 0 bases; unmatched junction bases: 6. CDR3 size: 16 residues. The CDR3 loop reads CASSGTGTSDQETQYF. Written as DNA, the CDR3 is TGTGCCAGCAGTGGCACCGGGACTAGCGACCAAGAGACCCAGTACTTC.

The rearrangement links TRBV14 to TRBJ2-1; the D is unclear. The V gene lost 0 bases and the J gene lost 11 bases, with 8 bases spanning the gap. Germline loops: CDR1 SGHDN, CDR2 FVKESK. This CDR3 region has 12 residues. The CDR3 region is CASSQDTQKQFF. The CDR3 nucleotides are TGTGCCAGCAGCCAAGATACTCAGAAGCAGTTCTTC.

This clonotype was counted at least ten times. The chain is built from TRBV28 and TRBJ2-1, with a weak D call TRBD2 (5 bases). CDR1 is MDHEN, CDR2 SYDVKM, per germline. The CDR3 has 13 amino acids. With 3 bases removed from V and 4 bases from J, the gap between germline ends came to 7 bases. CDR3 bases: TGTGCCAGCAGTTTGAGGGCATACAATGAGCAGTTCTTC. Encoded protein: CASSLRAYNEQFF.

Comments on this clonotype: The CDR3 does not end in the conserved phenylalanine or tryptophan, so this is likely a read error. The chain recombines TRBV12-3 or TRBV12-4 with TRBJ2-1; no clear D. The CDR3 is 13 residues long. The V gene lost 8 bases and the J gene lost 0 bases, with 8 bases spanning the gap. CDR3 in amino acids: CASSPSSYNEQFL. Written as DNA, the CDR3 is TGTGCCAGCTCGCCTAGCTCCTACAATGAGCAGTTCCTC.

This clonotype was counted at least ten times. V usage is TRBV28 and J usage is TRBJ1-6; no definite D call. V was clipped by 7 bases and J by 7 bases, with 14 bases between them. This CDR3 is built from 14 residues. Germline CDR1 reads MDHEN; CDR2 reads SYDVKM. CDR3 nucleotides: TGTGCCAGCATGGATGCAGCAATAAATTCACCCCTCCACTTT. Amino acid sequence: CASMDAAINSPLHF. The whole variable domain, filled in from reference TRBV28 and TRBJ1-6, reads DVKVTQSSRYLVKRTGEKVFLECVQDMDHENMFWYRQDPGLGLRLIYFSYDVKMKEKGDIPEGYSVSREKKERFSLILESASTNQTSMYLCASMDAAINSPLHFGNGTRLTVT.

This clonotype was recorded many times. V is TRBV7-2 and J is TRBJ2-5; D is unresolved. The V end was cut by 8 bases, the J end by 5 bases, with 15 bases between. From germline, CDR1 is SGHTA and CDR2 FQGNSA. This CDR3 spans 13 amino acids. The CDR3: CASLRDTRETQYF. The CDR3 region has the DNA TGTGCCAGCTTGCGAGACACTCGGGAGACCCAGTACTTC. The variable domain in full, completed from reference TRBV7-2 and TRBJ2-5, reads GAGVSQSPSNKVTEKGKDVELRCDPISGHTALYWYRQSLGQGLEFLIYFQGNSAPDKSGLPSDRFSAERTGGSVSTLTIQRTQQEDSAVYLCASLRDTRETQYFGPGTRLLVL.

The V and J genes are TRBV3-1 and TRBJ2-7; 7 bases align to TRBD1. Germline-derived CDR1 and CDR2 are LGHDT and YNNKEL (reference sequence). The V segment lost 1 base and the J segment 4 bases; nucleotides outside the gene matches: 7. The CDR3 runs 15 residues. The DNA for the CDR3 is TGTGCCAGCAGCCAAGGACAGGGCTTTAGGTACGAGCAGTACTTC. It codes for CASSQGQGFRYEQYF.

V usage is TRBV24-1 and J usage is TRBJ2-1; tentative D call: TRBD2 (7 bases). In germline, CDR1 is KGHDR, CDR2 SFDVKD. The CDR3 sequence is 16 residues long. V dropped 4 bases and J dropped 6 bases, with 18 bases sitting between them. The CDR3 is CATSDRGLAVGNEQFF. The CDR3 nucleotides read TGTGCCACCAGTGACCGGGGGCTAGCGGTAGGCAATGAGCAGTTCTTC.